This T cell receptor beta chain was obtained from a study of blood T cell repertoires in COVID-19. The CDR3 is 13 residues long. J was trimmed by 8 bases and V by 1 base; bases with no gene match: 5. Germline CDR1 reads SGDLS; CDR2 reads YYNGEE. Method: immunoSEQ multiplex PCR; TCRdb's copy keeps in-frame clones and lacks some. The data show about 220,000 clones, 82% seen once. The TCR originated in a woman aged 60 to 75 who had recovered from COVID-19. Sequencing was carried out using PBMCs or T cells enriched from blood (not recorded which). The chain combines TRBV9 with TRBJ1-2, with 7 bases fitting TRBD1. In nucleotides, the CDR3 is TGTGCCAGCAGCGTACGAACAGGGGACGGCTACACCTTC. Translated: CASSVRTGDGYTF.